Detailed here is one T cell receptor beta chain. The data were obtained in a study of cytomegalovirus exposure and HLA in healthy donors. The germline gives CDR1 SGDLS, CDR2 YYNGEE. With 4 bases removed from V and 1 base from J, the gap between germline ends came to 8 bases. The CDR3 consists of 13 residues. Amplification used 60 Vbeta primers and 13 Jbeta primers. The data were produced by immunoSEQ multiplex PCR, yet TCRdb's version contains in-frame clones alone and is incomplete. The table shows 180,000 or so clones, with 75% to 85% occurring only once. The sequencing input was PBMCs. This clonotype was obtained from a young man in good health and CMV-seronegative. The rearrangement links TRBV9 to TRBJ1-1; no clear D. CDR3 amino acids: CASSNTPNTEAFF. The CDR3 DNA reads TGTGCCAGCAGCAATACACCGAACACTGAAGCTTTCTTT.